Presented here are 18 T cell receptor beta chains from one specimen sequenced in a study of CD8+CD57+ T cells in acquired aplastic anemia. In patients chosen for sequencing, flow cytometry had shown CD8+CD57+ cell expansion. For CDR3 and TCR beta VDJ profiling, genomic DNA was the template used. In TCRdb, the reads were re-called with MiXCR into one record per CDR3 protein. The sample has a few hundred thousand distinct CDR3 sequences, 50% to 65% seen once; the top ten hold 1% to 1.5%. The sequenced sample consisted of sorted CD4+, CD8+, or CD8+CD57+ T cells (not recorded which) from PBMCs. These receptors originate from a human donor with aplastic anemia.

In its sample, this clonotype was seen once. The chain has TRBV15 and TRBJ2-3; D possibly corresponds to TRBD2 (6 bases). V lost 10 bases, J lost 1 base, and 15 bases lay in between. The CDR3 covers 14 residues. Germline V gene data show CDR1 as LNHNV and CDR2 as YYDKDF (reference sequence). In DNA form, the CDR3 reads TGTGCCAGCATCCTTTGGGGGGGCACAGATACGCAGTATTTT. Its protein is CASILWGGTDTQYF.

This sequence joins TRBV5-1 and TRBJ2-2; D not resolved. The V and J ends lost 6 bases and 0 bases respectively, with 9 bases between them. This CDR3 contains 14 residues. Per the germline V gene, CDR1 is SGHRS and CDR2 is YFSETQ. DNA for the CDR3: TGCGCCAGCAAAAGGATTTCGAACACCGGGGAGCTGTTTTTT. Translating it yields CASKRISNTGELFF.

Ten or more counts support this clonotype. This chain joins TRBV4-2 and TRBJ1-3; D is unclear. The germline V and J ends were trimmed by 4 bases and 0 bases, with 13 bases remaining between them. In germline, CDR1 is LGHNA, CDR2 YNFKEQ. The length of the CDR3 is 16 residues. The CDR3 DNA sequence: TGTGCCAGCAGCCGCTTCAGCGATAACTCTGGAAACACCATATATTTT. Its translation: CASSRFSDNSGNTIYF.

This clonotype was counted a few times. The chain combines TRBV15 with TRBJ2-5, with a tentative D call TRBD2 (6 bases). The CDR3 is 15 residues long. V dropped 5 bases and J dropped 6 bases, with 19 bases sitting between them. From germline, CDR1 is LNHNV and CDR2 YYDKDF (reference sequence). The CDR3 spells CATSPQRRALQTQYF. CDR3 DNA: TGTGCCACCAGCCCCCAACGGAGGGCCCTACAGACCCAGTACTTC.

The CDR3 region is CASSATGRRGYTF. As DNA, the CDR3 is TGTGCCAGTAGTGCGACAGGGAGGAGGGGCTACACCTTC. The chain is built from TRBV19 and TRBJ1-2; 7 positions match TRBD1. Germline values: CDR1 LNHDA, CDR2 SQIVND (reference sequence). V shed 5 bases and J 8 bases; nucleotides not matched to a gene: 8. CDR3 length: 13 amino acids.

The gene calls are TRBV19 and TRBJ1-5; 10 bases agree with TRBD1. Germline lookup yields CDR1 LNHDA and CDR2 SQIVND (reference sequence). V shed 1 base and J 2 bases; nucleotides not matched to a gene: 5. The CDR3 runs 17 residues. CDR3 sequence (DNA): TGTGCCAGTAGTATAGGCGGGACAGGGGATCGCAATCAGCCCCAGCATTTT. This encodes CASSIGGTGDRNQPQHF.

The chain carries TRBV7-7 and TRBJ2-2; D not resolved. The CDR3 is 15 amino acids. CDR1 is SSHAT and CDR2 is FNYEAQ in the germline V gene (reference sequence). V shed 2 bases and J shed 5 bases, with 12 bases lying between them. CDR3 sequence (DNA): TGTGCCAGCAGCTTAAGGACCCAGATGACCGGGGAGCTGTTTTTT. Amino acids: CASSLRTQMTGELFF.

The V gene is TRBV7-9, the J gene TRBJ2-2; D is undetermined. V lost 1 base and J 4 bases, leaving 7 bases between the germline ends. This CDR3 spans 14 amino acids. CDR1 and CDR2 (germline): SEHNR, FQNEAQ (reference sequence). This CDR3 is CASSLGDTTGELFF. The DNA of the CDR3 is TGTGCCAGCAGCTTAGGCGACACCACCGGGGAGCTGTTTTTT.

V usage is TRBV20-1 and J usage is TRBJ1-3; D gene unclear. Trimming took 0 bases from V and 2 from J, leaving 8 bases between them. CDR1 is DFQATT and CDR2 is SNEGSKA in the germline V gene (reference sequence). The CDR3 totals 14 residues. The CDR3 nucleotides read TGCAGTGCTAGAGATCTCCTTGCTGGAAACACCATATATTTT. It is translated as CSARDLLAGNTIYF.

This clonotype was counted many times. This chain uses TRBV15 with TRBJ1-5, with D possibly matching TRBD1 (5 bases). The CDR3 loop spans 16 amino acids. Trimming took off 0 bases at V and 4 bases at J, with 13 bases between the two ends. Germline assignment: CDR1 LNHNV and CDR2 YYDKDF (reference sequence). The CDR3 DNA is TGTGCCACCAGCAGAGATCAACAGGAGAGGAATCAGCCCCAGCATTTT. Translated, it gives CATSRDQQERNQPQHF.

This clonotype was seen more than once but under ten times. This chain links TRBV10-3 with TRBJ2-3; 8 bases are a match to TRBD2. Germline values: CDR1 ENHRY, CDR2 SYGVKD. J was trimmed by 5 bases and V by 2 bases; bases with no gene match: 9. The CDR3 spans 16 residues. CDR3 bases: TGTGCCATCAGTGAGGGAAGCGGGAGAACTGGAGATACGCAGTATTTT. Amino acids: CAISEGSGRTGDTQYF.

This clonotype came up many times. V usage is TRBV5-1 and J usage is TRBJ2-7; TRBD2 matches at 9 bases. Looked up from germline, CDR1 is SGHRS and CDR2 is YFSETQ. V lost 2 bases to trimming and J lost 0 bases; unmatched junction nucleotides: 3. The CDR3 is 15 residues long. CDR3 DNA sequence: TGCGCCAGCAGCTTTAGCGGGGGTAGCTCCTACGAGCAGTACTTC. Its protein product is CASSFSGGSSYEQYF.

The chain employs TRBV12-5 and TRBJ1-6, with 10 bases aligning to TRBD1. Trimming cost V 5 bases and J 9 bases; bases outside gene matches: 7. CDR3 size: 15 residues. The germline V gene encodes CDR1 LGHNT and CDR2 FRNRAP. The CDR3 nucleotides read TGTGCTAGTGGTCCAGGACAGGGGGTTGGTTCACCCCTCCACTTT. Translating it yields CASGPGQGVGSPLHF. The whole variable domain, filled in from reference TRBV12-5 and TRBJ1-6, reads DARVTQTPRHKVTEMGQEVTMRCQPILGHNTVFWYRQTMMQGLELLAYFRNRAPLDDSGMPKDRFSAEMPDATLATLKIQPSEPRDSAVYFCASGPGQGVGSPLHFGNGTRLTVT.

This chain connects TRBV15 to TRBJ1-5, with a tentative D call TRBD1 (6 bases). Germline CDR1 LNHNV, CDR2 YYDKDF (reference sequence). The ends were cut back, 0 bases at V and 4 bases at J, with 10 bases in the middle. The CDR3 runs 15 residues. DNA of the CDR3: TGTGCCACCAGCAGAGATGGCCAGGGGAATCAGCCCCAGCATTTT. Protein sequence: CATSRDGQGNQPQHF.

This clonotype was picked up a small number of times. J is TRBJ2-3 and V is TRBV7-9; 9 bases agree with TRBD1. The germline V gene encodes CDR1 SEHNR and CDR2 FQNEAQ (reference sequence). The CDR3 spans 15 residues. The V and J ends lost 4 bases and 4 bases, in that order; junction bases with no gene match: 6. The CDR3 nucleotides read TGTGCCAGCAGCTCCGGGACAGGGCAACCAGATACGCAGTATTTT. Its translation: CASSSGTGQPDTQYF.

V and J are TRBV20-1 and TRBJ1-6; unclear D gene. The V gene's germline CDR1 is DFQATT and CDR2 SNEGSKA (reference sequence). Trimming shortened V by 3 bases and J by 9 bases, and 15 bases separated the two germline ends. This CDR3 has 14 residues. CDR3 bases: TGCAGTGCTAGTAACCCGCTGGACTTTTCACCCCTCCACTTT. Translated: CSASNPLDFSPLHF.

The rearrangement links TRBV2 to TRBJ1-2; TRBD1 agrees at 7 bases. The CDR3 sequence is 15 residues long. V was pared by 5 bases and J by 4 bases, with 10 bases of the junction left unmatched. Germline CDR1 SNHLY, CDR2 FYNNEI. In DNA, the CDR3 is TGTGCCAGCAGTCCCAGGGGGAGACCACCCTATGGCTACACCTTC. Translating gives CASSPRGRPPYGYTF.

This clonotype was detected ten times or more. The chain has TRBV12-3 or TRBV12-4 and TRBJ1-3, with 11 nucleotides matching TRBD1. The ends lost 10 bases at V and 2 bases at J; junction bases unmatched: 4. The length of the CDR3 is 14 residues. The CDR3 loop reads CATSDRGPGNTIYF. For the CDR3, the DNA is TGTGCCACCTCGGACAGGGGGCCTGGAAACACCATATATTTT.